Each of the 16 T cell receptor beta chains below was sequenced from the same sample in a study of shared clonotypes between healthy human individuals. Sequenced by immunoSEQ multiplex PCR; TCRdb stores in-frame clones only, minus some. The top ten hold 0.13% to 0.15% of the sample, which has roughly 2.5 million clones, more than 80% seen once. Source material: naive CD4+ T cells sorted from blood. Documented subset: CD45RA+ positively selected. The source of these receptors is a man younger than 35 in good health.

The CDR3 sequence: CASSTGQVETQYF. DNA of the CDR3: TGTGCCAGCAGCACGGGACAGGTGGAGACCCAGTACTTC. This rearrangement joins TRBV9 to TRBJ2-5; 8 positions agree with TRBD1. The germline gives CDR1 SGDLS, CDR2 YYNGEE. The CDR3 consists of 13 residues. V dropped 4 bases and J dropped 5; count of bases not matched to a gene: 4.

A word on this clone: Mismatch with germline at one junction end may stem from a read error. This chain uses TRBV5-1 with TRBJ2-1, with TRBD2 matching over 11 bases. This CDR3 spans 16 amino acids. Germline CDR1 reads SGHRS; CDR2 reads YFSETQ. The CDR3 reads CTSSSISGGAHNEQFF. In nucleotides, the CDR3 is TGCACCAGCAGCTCGATTAGCGGGGGGGCCCACAATGAGCAGTTCTTC.

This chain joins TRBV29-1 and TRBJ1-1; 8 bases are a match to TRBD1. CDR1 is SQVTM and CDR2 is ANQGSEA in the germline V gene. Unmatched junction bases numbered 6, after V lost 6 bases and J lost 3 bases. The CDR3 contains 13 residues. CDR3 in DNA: TGCAGCGTAAAGACAGGGGATTACACTGAAGCTTTCTTT. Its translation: CSVKTGDYTEAFF.

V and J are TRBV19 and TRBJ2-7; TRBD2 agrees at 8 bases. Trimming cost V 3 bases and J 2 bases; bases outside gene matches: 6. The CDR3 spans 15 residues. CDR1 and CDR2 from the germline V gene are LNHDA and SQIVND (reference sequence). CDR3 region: CASSIGLASPYEQYF. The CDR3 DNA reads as TGTGCCAGTAGTATCGGACTAGCCTCCCCCTACGAGCAGTACTTC.

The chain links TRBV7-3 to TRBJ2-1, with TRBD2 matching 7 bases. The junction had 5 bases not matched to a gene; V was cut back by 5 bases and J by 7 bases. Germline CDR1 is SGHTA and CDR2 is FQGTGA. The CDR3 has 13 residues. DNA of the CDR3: TGTGCCAGCAGCGTAATGGGAGGGAATGAGCAGTTCTTC. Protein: CASSVMGGNEQFF. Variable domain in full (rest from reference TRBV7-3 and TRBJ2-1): GAGVSQTPSNKVTEKGKYVELRCDPISGHTALYWYRQSLGQGPEFLIYFQGTGAADDSGLPNDRFFAVRPEGSVSTLKIQRTERGDSAVYLCASSVMGGNEQFFGPGTRLTVL.

CDR3 protein: CASSYVGSVNTEAFF. CDR3 DNA sequence: TGTGCCAGCAGTTACGTAGGGTCGGTGAACACTGAAGCTTTCTTT. The rearrangement links TRBV6-6 to TRBJ1-1; no clear D gene. This CDR3 is 15 amino acids long. Germline CDR1 and CDR2: MNHNY and SVGAGI (reference sequence). Trimming cost V 2 bases and J 0 bases, with 10 bases left between them.

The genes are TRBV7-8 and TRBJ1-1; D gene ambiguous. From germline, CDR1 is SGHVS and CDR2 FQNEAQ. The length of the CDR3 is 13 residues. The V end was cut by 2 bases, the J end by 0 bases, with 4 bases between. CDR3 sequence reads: CASSLHLNTEAFF. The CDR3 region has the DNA TGTGCCAGCAGCTTACATCTGAACACTGAAGCTTTCTTT. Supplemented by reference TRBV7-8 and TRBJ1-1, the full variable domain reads GAGVSQSPRYKVAKRGQDVALRCDPISGHVSLFWYQQALGQGPEFLTYFQNEAQLDKSGLPSDRFFAERPEGSVSTLKIQRTQQEDSAVYLCASSLHLNTEAFFGQGTRLTVV.

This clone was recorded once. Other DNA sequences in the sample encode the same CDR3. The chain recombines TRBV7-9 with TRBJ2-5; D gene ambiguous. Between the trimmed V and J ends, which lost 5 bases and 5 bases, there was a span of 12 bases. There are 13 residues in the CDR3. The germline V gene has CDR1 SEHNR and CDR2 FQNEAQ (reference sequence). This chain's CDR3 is CASSPRTGETQYF. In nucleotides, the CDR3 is TGTGCCAGCAGCCCGAGGACCGGGGAGACCCAGTACTTC.

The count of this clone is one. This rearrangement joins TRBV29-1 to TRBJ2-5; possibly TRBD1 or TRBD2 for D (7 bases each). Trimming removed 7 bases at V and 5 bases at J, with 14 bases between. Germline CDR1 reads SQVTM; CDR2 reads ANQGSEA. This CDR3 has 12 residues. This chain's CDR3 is CSARGGGETQYF. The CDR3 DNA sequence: TGCAGCGCCAGGGGGGGAGGTGAGACCCAGTACTTC.

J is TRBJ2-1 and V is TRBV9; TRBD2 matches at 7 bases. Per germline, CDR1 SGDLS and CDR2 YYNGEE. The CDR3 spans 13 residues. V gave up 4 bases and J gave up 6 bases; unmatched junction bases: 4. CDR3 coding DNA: TGTGCCAGCAGCAGTCTAGCGGCCAATGAGCAGTTCTTC. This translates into CASSSLAANEQFF.

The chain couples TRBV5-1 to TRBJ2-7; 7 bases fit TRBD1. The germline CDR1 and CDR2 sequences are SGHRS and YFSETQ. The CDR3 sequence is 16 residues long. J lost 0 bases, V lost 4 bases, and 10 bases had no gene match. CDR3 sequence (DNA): TGCGCCAGCAGCAACTGGGACAGCCTCAGCTCCTACGAGCAGTACTTC. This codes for CASSNWDSLSSYEQYF.

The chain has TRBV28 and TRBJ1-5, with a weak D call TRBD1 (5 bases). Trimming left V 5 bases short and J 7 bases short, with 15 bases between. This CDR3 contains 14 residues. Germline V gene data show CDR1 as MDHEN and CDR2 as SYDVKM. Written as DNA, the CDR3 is TGTGCCAGCAGTCCTTGGGGGGGTCGGCAGCCCCAGCATTTT. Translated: CASSPWGGRQPQHF.

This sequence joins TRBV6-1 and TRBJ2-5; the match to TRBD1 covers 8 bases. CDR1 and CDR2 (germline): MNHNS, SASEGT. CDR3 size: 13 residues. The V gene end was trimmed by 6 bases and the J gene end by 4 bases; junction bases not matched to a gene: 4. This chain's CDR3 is CASSRTGTETQYF. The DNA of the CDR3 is TGTGCCAGCAGCCGGACAGGGACAGAGACCCAGTACTTC.

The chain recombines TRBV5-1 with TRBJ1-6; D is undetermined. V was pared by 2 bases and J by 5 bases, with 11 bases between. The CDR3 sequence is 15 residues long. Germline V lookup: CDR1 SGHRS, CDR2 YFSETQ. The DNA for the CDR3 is TGCGCCAGCAGCTTCGAAGGCCCGCATAATTCACCCCTCCACTTT. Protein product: CASSFEGPHNSPLHF.

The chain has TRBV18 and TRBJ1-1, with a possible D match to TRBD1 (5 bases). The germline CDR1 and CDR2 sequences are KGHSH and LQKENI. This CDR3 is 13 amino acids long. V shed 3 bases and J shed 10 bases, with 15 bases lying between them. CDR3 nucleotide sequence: TGTGCCAGCTCACCTCTCGACAGAGCCCCAGCTTTCTTT. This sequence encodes CASSPLDRAPAFF.

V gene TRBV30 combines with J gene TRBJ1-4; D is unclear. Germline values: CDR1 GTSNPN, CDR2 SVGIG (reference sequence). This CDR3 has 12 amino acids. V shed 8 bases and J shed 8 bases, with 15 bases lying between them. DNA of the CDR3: TGTGCCCTCAACCCGGGTGGGGAAAAACTGTTTTTT. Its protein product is CALNPGGEKLFF.